This TCR beta chain was identified during a study of T cells after yellow fever vaccination. Study-wide results and caveats: Reappearance after the booster was seen for most primary-vaccination clones, at 95% to 96% CD4 and about 90% CD8.

The table lists this clonotype with a few counts. UMIs were added to TCR cDNA along with a universal primer site when it was made by 5'RACE template switching. TCRdb passed the 5' RACE reads through MiXCR, listing each CDR3 protein once. The sample contains some 100,000 distinct CDR3 sequences, roughly 10% of which appear only once. Looked up from germline, CDR1 is MNHEY and CDR2 is SVGEGT. There are 13 residues in the CDR3. V gave up 8 bases and J gave up 5 bases, with 13 bases separating them. The TCR was taken from a man younger than 30 who received the YFV17D yellow fever vaccine. V gene TRBV6-2 or TRBV6-3 combines with J gene TRBJ1-5, with D perhaps TRBD1 (5 bases). The material was CD8+ T cells not binding an NS4B(214-222) dextramer, sorted from PBMCs, obtained roughly 15 days after the first yellow fever vaccination. The CDR3 bases are TGTGCCAGCTGTTGGGGGGTAGATCAGCCCCAGCATTTT. Amino acids: CASCWGVDQPQHF.